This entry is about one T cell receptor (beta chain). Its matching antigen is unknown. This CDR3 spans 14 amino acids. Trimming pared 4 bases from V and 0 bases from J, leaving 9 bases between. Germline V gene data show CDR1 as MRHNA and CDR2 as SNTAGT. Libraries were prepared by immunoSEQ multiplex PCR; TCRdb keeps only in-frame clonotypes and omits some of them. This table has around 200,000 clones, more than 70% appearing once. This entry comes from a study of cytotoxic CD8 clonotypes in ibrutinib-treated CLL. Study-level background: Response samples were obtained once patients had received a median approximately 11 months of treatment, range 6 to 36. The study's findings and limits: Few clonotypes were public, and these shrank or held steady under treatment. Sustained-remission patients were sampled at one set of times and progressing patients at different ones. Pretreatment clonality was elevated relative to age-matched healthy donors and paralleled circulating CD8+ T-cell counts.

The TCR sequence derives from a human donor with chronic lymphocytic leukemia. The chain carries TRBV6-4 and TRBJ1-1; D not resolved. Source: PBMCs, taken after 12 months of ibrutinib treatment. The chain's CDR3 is CASSVQFMNTEAFF. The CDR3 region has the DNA TGTGCCAGCAGTGTTCAATTCATGAACACTGAAGCTTTCTTT.